These 3 T cell receptor beta chains originate from one sample sequenced in a study of T cell responses to AZD1222 COVID-19 vaccine. Assay: immunoSEQ multiplex PCR; the TCRdb copy retains only in-frame clones and omits some. The sample consists of approximately 150,000 clones, 90% to 95% of them appearing once. The sample consisted of peripheral blood, taken on day 0 of AZD1222 vaccination. The receptors shown here come from an adult in good health.

This rearrangement joins TRBV4-2 to TRBJ2-3, with D unresolved. Trimming pared 0 bases from V and 1 base from J, leaving 8 bases between. The germline CDR1 and CDR2 sequences are LGHNA and YNFKEQ. The length of the CDR3 is 15 residues. The CDR3, as DNA: TGTGCCAGCAGCCAAGATCCCAGGCGCACAGATACGCAGTATTTT. Amino acids: CASSQDPRRTDTQYF.

This chain joins TRBV19 and TRBJ2-5; either TRBD1 or TRBD2 may fit D (7 bases each). Trimming removed 9 bases from V and 5 bases from J, with 19 bases in between. CDR3 size: 14 residues. Germline loops: CDR1 LNHDA, CDR2 SQIVND (reference sequence). The CDR3 coding sequence is TGTGCCAGCGATCAGGGGGGGGCGCCGGAGACCCAGTACTTC. This encodes CASDQGGAPETQYF.

The chain recombines TRBV7-2 with TRBJ2-5, with 8 bases identical to TRBD1. V was pared by 4 bases and J by 5 bases, with 6 bases of the junction left unmatched. Per the germline V gene, CDR1 is SGHTA and CDR2 is FQGNSA. There are 14 residues in the CDR3. The CDR3 loop reads CASSWARQGETQYF. CDR3 DNA sequence: TGTGCCAGCAGCTGGGCAAGACAGGGGGAGACCCAGTACTTC.